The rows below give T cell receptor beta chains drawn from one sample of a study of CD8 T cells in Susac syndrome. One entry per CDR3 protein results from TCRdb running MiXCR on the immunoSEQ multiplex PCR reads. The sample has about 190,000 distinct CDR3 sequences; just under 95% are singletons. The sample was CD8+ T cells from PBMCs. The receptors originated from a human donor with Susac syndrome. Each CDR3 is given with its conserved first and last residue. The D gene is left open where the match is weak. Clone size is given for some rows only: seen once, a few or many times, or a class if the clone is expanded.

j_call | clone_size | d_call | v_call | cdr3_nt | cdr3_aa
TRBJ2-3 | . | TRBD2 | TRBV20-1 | TGCAGTGCTAGAGATCCAGGACTAGCGGGGGGACCGGCGTATACGCAGTATTTT | CSARDPGLAGGPAYTQYF
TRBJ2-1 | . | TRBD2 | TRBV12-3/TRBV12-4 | TGTGCCAGCAGTTTAGCTTTCAGCGGGGGGGCGAATGAGCAGTTCTTC | CASSLAFSGGANEQFF
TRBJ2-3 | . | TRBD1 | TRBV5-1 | TGCGCCAGCAGCAACGCAGACAGGGTAACAGATACGCAGTATTTT | CASSNADRVTDTQYF
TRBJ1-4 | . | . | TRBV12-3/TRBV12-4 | TGTGCCAGCAGTCTAGGTTGGAGAACTAATGAAAAACTGTTTTTT | CASSLGWRTNEKLFF
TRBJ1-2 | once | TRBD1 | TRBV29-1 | TGCAGCGCCTTCGACCAAACAGGGGGCAACTATGGCTACACCTTC | CSAFDQTGGNYGYTF
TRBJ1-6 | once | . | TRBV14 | TGTGCCAGCAGCCAATGGACCGCTAATTCACCCCTCCACTTT | CASSQWTANSPLHF
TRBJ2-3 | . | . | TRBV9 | TGTGCCAGCAGCCCAAGAGGGGGGAGCGTGACAGATACGCAGTATTTT | CASSPRGGSVTDTQYF
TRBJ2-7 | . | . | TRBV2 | TGTGCCAGCAGTGAACCTTCCTCCTACGAGCAGTACTTC | CASSEPSSYEQYF
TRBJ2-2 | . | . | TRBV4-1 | TGCGCCAGCAGCCAAGTACTAACTAACACCGGGGAGCTGTTTTTT | CASSQVLTNTGELFF
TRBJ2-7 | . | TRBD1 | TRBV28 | TGTGCCAGCAGCGACCTCGGACAGGGGAAGTCCTACGAGCAGTACTTC | CASSDLGQGKSYEQYF
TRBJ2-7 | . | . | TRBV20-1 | TGCAGTGCTAGAGATTCTGAGGGGGTAGTCTACGAGCAGTACTTC | CSARDSEGVVYEQYF
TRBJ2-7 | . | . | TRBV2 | TGTGCCAGCAGTGACCCCTGGACAGCGAACTACGAGCAGTACTTC | CASSDPWTANYEQYF
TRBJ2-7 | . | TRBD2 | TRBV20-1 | TGCAGTGCTAGAGGATCTAGCGGGAGGTACGAGCAGTACTTC | CSARGSSGRYEQYF
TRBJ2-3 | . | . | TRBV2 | TGTGCCAGCAGTGAAGCTGCGGGGACTCGAACCACAGATACGCAGTATTTT | CASSEAAGTRTTDTQYF
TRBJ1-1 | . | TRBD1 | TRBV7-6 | TGTGCCAGCAGCCCAGGGACAGAACAATGGGGGGCTTTCTTT | CASSPGTEQWGAFF
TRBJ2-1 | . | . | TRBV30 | TGTGCCTGGAGGCGCAATGAGCAGTTCTTC | CAWRRNEQFF
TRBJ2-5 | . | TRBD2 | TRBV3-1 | TGTGCCAGCACCCCTCGTGAAATCGGGGGGAAGAGGTCGACCCAGTACTTC | CASTPREIGGKRSTQYF
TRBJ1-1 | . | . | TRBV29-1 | TGCAGCGTTCACAGGGAGAGAACTGAAGCTTTCTTT | CSVHRERTEAFF
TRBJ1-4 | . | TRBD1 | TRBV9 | TGTGCCAGCAGCGTAGGGGTCGGGACAGCAGATGAAAAACTGTTTTTT | CASSVGVGTADEKLFF
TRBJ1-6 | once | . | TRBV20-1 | TGCAGTGCGAAAAGCCGGGAATACTCCTATAATTCACCCCTCCACTTT | CSAKSREYSYNSPLHF
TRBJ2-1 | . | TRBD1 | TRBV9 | TGTGCCAGCAGCGGAGGGGGCAGGGAGCAGTTCTTC | CASSGGGREQFF
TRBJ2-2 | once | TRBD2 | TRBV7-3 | TGTGCCAGCAGCTCAGGATCACTAGCGGGAGGGCCTAACACCGGGGAGCTGTTTTTT | CASSSGSLAGGPNTGELFF
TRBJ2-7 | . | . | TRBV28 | TGTGCCAGCAGTTTTTTATCTTACGAGCAGTACTTC | CASSFLSYEQYF
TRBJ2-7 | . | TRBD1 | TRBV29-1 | TGCAGCGTTGAATTGGCAGGGGGCTCCTACGAGCAGTACTTC | CSVELAGGSYEQYF
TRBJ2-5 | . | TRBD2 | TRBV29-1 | TGCAGCGTGTACGGACTAGCGGGGGAAGAGACCCAGTACTTC | CSVYGLAGEETQYF
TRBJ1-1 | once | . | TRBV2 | TGTGCCAGCAGTACCGTGAGCCTCGTAACTGAAGCTTTCTTT | CASSTVSLVTEAFF
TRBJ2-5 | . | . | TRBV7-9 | TGTGCCAGCAGCTTGGCCGCAGAACAAGAGACCCAGTACTTC | CASSLAAEQETQYF
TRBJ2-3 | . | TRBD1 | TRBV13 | TGTGCCAGCAGCACCTGGACAGGTAGCACAGATACGCAGTATTTT | CASSTWTGSTDTQYF
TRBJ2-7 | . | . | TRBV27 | TGTGCCAGCAGTACCGGTGGGGGTAGGTACGAGCAGTACTTC | CASSTGGGRYEQYF
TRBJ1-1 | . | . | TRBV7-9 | TGTGCCAGCAGCCCCGGGGGGATAGCTTTCTTT | CASSPGGIAFF
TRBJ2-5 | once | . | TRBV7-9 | TGTGCCAGCAGCGAAGGGTTCGTTGGGACCCAGCTGACCCAGTACTTC | CASSEGFVGTQLTQYF
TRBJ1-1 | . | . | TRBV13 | TGTGCCAGCAGCTTAGTAGTGACAGCGAACACTGAAGCTTTCTTT | CASSLVVTANTEAFF
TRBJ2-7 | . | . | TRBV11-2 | TGTGCCAGCAGCTTTGACGGGGGCGAGCAGTACTTC | CASSFDGGEQYF
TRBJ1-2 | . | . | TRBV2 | TGTGCCAGCAGTGAAGCGGGAATCACTAACTATGGCTACACCTTC | CASSEAGITNYGYTF
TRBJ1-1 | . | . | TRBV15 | TGTGCCACCAGCAGAAAGGACGGCTCGAACACTGAAGCTTTCTTT | CATSRKDGSNTEAFF
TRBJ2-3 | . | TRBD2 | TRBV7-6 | TGTGCCAGCAGCTTAGAGCCTAGCGGGGGAGGGGATACGCAGTATTTT | CASSLEPSGGGDTQYF
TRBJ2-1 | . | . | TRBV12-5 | TGTGCTAGTGGTTTCGACAGTCAGAATGAGCAGTTCTTC | CASGFDSQNEQFF
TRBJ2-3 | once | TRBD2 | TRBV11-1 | TGTGCCAGCAGCTTTCCCCGGGACAGTACTAGCGGGGAGAGCACAGATACGCAGTATTTT | CASSFPRDSTSGESTDTQYF
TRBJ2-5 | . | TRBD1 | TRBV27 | TGTGCCAGCAGTTTGCTCGGGACAGGACAAGAGACCCAGTACTTC | CASSLLGTGQETQYF
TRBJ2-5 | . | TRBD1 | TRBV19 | TGTGCCAGTAGGACAATCTCCGGGACAGGGGGCGAAGAGACCCAGTACTTC | CASRTISGTGGEETQYF
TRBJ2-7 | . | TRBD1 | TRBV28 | TGTGCCAGCAGGGGACAGGGGTCCACCTACGAGCAGTACTTC | CASRGQGSTYEQYF
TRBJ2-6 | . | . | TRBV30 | TGTGCCTGGTGGTCTACTTTGGACTCTGGGGCCAACGTCCTGACTTTC | CAWWSTLDSGANVLTF